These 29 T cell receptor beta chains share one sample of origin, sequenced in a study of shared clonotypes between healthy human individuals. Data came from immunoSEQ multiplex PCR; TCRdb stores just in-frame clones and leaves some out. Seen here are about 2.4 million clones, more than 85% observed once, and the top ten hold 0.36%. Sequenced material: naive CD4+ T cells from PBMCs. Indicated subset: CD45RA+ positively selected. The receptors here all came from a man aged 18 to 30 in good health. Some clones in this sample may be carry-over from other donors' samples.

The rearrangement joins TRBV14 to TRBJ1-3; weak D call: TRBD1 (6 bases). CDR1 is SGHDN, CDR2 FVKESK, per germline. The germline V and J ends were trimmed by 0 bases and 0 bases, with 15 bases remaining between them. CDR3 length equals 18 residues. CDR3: CASSQDPRGTSSGNTIYF. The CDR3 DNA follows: TGTGCCAGCAGCCAAGATCCCCGCGGGACAAGCTCTGGAAACACCATATATTTT. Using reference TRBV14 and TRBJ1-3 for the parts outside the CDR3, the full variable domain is EAGVTQFPSHSVIEKGQTVTLRCDPISGHDNLYWYRRVMGKEIKFLLHFVKESKQDESGMPNNRFLAERTGGTYSTLKVQPAELEDSGVYFCASSQDPRGTSSGNTIYFGEGSWLTVV.

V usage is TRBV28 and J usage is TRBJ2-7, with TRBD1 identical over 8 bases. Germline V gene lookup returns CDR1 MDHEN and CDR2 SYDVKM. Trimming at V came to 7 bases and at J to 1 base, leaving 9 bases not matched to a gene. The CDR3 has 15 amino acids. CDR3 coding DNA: TGTGCCAGCACCAGCCCCGGGACAGGATCCTACGAGCAGTACTTC. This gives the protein CASTSPGTGSYEQYF.

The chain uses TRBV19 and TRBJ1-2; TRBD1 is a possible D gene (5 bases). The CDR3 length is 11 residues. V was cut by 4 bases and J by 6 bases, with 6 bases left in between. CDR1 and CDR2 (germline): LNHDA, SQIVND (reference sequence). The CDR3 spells CASSRQNGYTF. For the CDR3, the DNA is TGTGCCAGTAGTAGACAGAATGGCTACACCTTC.

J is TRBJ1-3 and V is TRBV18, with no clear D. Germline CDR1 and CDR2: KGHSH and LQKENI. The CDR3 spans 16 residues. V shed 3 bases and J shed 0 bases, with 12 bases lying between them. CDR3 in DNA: TGTGCCAGCTCACCGGCAGCCGGAGGCTCTGGAAACACCATATATTTT. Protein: CASSPAAGGSGNTIYF.

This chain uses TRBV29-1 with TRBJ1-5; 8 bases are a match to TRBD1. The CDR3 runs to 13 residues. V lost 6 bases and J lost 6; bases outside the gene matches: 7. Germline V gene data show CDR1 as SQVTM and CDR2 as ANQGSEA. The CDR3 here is CSVATGVGQPQHF. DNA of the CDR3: TGCAGCGTCGCGACAGGGGTGGGTCAGCCCCAGCATTTT.

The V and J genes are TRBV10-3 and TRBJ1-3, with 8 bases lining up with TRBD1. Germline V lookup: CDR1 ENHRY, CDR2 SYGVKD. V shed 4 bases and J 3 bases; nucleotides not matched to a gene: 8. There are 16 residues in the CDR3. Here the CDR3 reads CAISAWAGQGGNTIYF. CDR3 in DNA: TGTGCCATCAGTGCTTGGGCTGGACAGGGTGGAAACACCATATATTTT.

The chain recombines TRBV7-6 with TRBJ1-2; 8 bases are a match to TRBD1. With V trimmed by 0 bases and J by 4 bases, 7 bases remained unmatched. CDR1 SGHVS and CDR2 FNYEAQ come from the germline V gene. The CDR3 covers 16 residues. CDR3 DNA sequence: TGTGCCAGCAGCTTAGCCGGACAGGGTGACGTCTATGGCTACACCTTC. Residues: CASSLAGQGDVYGYTF.

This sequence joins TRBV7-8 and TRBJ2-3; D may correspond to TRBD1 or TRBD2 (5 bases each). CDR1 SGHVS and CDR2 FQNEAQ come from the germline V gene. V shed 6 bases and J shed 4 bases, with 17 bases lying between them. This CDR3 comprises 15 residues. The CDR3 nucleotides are TGTGCCAGCAGTCAAAACCAGGGACCGGCAGATACGCAGTATTTT. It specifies CASSQNQGPADTQYF.

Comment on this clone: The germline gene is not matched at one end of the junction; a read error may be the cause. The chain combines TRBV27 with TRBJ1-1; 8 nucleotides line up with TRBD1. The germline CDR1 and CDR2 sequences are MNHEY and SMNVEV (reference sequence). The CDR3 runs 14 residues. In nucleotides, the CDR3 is TGTGCCAGCAGTTCAGGGGCGCAGGGGGCTTATAAGTTTTTT. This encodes CASSSGAQGAYKFF.

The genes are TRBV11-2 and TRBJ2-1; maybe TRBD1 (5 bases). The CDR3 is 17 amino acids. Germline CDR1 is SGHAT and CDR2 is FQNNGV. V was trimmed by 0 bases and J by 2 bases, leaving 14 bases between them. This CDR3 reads CASSLDDSPVPYNEQFF. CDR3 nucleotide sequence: TGTGCCAGCAGCTTAGATGACAGTCCGGTGCCCTACAATGAGCAGTTCTTC.

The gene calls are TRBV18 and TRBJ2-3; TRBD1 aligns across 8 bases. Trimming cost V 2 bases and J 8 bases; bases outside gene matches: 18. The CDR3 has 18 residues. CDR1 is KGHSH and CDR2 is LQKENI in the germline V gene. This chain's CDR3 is CASSPKDPGQAPSITQYF. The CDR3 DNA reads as TGTGCCAGCTCACCAAAGGATCCGGGACAGGCCCCGAGCATTACGCAGTATTTT.

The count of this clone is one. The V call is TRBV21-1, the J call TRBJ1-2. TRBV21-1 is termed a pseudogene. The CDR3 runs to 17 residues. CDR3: CASSKLRGRERNYGYTF. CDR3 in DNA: TGTGCCAGCAGCAAACTCCGGGGCAGGGAACGCAACTATGGCTACACCTTC.

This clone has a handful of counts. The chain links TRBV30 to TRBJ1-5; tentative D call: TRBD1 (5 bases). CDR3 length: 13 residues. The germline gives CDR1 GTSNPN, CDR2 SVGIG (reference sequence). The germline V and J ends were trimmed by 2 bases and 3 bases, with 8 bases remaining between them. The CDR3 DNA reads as TGTGCCTGGAGTCAGGGAGACAATCAGCCCCAGCATTTT. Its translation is CAWSQGDNQPQHF.

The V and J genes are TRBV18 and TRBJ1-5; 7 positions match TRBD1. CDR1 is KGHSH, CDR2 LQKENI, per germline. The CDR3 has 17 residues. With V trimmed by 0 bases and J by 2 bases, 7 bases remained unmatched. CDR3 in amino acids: CASSPPGGGGGNQPQHF. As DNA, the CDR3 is TGTGCCAGCTCACCACCGGGCGGAGGGGGCGGCAATCAGCCCCAGCATTTT.

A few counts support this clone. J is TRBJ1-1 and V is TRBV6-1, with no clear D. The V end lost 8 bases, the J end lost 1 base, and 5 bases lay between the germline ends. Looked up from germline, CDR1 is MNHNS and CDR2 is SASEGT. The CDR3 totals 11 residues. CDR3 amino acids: CASLKNTEAFF. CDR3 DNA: TGTGCCAGCCTCAAGAACACTGAAGCTTTCTTT.

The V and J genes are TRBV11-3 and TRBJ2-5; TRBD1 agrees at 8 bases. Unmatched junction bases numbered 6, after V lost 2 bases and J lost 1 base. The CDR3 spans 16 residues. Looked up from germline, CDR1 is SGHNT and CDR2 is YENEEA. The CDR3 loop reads CASSLSSGTGQETQYF. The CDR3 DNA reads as TGTGCCAGCAGCTTAAGTTCTGGGACAGGCCAAGAGACCCAGTACTTC.

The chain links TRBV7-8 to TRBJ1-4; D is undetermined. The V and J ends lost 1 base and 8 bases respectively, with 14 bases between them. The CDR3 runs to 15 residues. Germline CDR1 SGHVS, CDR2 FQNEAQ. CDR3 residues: CASSLGRTGREKLFF. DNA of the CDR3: TGTGCCAGCAGCTTAGGGAGGACGGGGAGGGAAAAACTGTTTTTT. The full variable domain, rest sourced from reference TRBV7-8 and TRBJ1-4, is GAGVSQSPRYKVAKRGQDVALRCDPISGHVSLFWYQQALGQGPEFLTYFQNEAQLDKSGLPSDRFFAERPEGSVSTLKIQRTQQEDSAVYLCASSLGRTGREKLFFGSGTQLSVL.

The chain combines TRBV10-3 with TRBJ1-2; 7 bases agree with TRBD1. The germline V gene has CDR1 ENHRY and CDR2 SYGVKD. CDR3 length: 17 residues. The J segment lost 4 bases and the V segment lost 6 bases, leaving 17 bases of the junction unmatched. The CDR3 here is CAISEQLPTGTLYGYTF. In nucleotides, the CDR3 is TGTGCCATCAGCGAACAGTTGCCGACAGGGACGCTCTATGGCTACACCTTC.

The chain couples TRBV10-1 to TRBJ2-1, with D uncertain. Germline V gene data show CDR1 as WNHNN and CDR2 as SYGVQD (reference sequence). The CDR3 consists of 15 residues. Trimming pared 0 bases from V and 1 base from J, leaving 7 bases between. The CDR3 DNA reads TGCGCCAGCAGTGAGTCGTCACGGTCCTACAATGAGCAGTTCTTC. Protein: CASSESSRSYNEQFF.

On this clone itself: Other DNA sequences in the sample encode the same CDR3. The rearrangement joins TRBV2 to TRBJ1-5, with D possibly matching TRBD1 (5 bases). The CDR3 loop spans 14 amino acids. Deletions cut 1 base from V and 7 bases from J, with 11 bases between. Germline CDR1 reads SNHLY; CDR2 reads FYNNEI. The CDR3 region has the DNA TGTGCCAGCAGTGAAGGGCAGGGAGGGCAGCCCCAGCATTTT. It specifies CASSEGQGGQPQHF. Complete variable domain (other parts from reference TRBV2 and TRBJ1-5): EPEVTQTPSHQVTQMGQEVILRCVPISNHLYFYWYRQILGQKVEFLVSFYNNEISEKSEIFDDQFSVERPDGSNFTLKIRSTKLEDSAMYFCASSEGQGGQPQHFGDGTRLSIL.

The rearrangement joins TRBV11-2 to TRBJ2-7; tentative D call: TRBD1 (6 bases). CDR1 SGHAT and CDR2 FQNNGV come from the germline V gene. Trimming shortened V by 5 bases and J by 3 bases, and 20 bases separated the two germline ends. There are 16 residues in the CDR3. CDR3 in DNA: TGTGCCAGCAGCCCTCTCCGGTTGGGACAAGTCTACGAGCAGTACTTC. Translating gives CASSPLRLGQVYEQYF. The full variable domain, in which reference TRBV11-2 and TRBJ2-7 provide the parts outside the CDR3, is EAGVAQSPRYKIIEKRQSVAFWCNPISGHATLYWYQQILGQGPKLLIQFQNNGVVDDSQLPKDRFSAERLKGVDSTLKIQPAKLEDSAVYLCASSPLRLGQVYEQYFGPGTRLTVT.

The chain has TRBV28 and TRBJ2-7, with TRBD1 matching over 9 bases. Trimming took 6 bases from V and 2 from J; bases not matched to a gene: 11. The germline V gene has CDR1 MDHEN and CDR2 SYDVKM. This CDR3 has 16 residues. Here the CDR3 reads CASRSPRDRETYEQYF. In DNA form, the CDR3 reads TGTGCCAGCAGAAGTCCGAGGGACAGGGAAACCTACGAGCAGTACTTC.

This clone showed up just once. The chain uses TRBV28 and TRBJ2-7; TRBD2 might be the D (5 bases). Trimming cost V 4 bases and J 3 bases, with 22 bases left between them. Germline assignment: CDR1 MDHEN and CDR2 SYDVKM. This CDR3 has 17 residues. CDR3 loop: CASSSPGRESLVYEQYF. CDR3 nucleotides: TGTGCCAGCAGTTCCCCCGGTCGGGAATCCTTAGTCTACGAGCAGTACTTC.

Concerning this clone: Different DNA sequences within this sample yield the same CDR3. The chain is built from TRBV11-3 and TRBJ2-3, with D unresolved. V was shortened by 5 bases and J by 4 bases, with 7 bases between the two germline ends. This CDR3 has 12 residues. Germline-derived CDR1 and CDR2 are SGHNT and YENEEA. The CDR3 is CASSPGADTQYF. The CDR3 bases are TGTGCCAGCAGCCCAGGCGCAGATACGCAGTATTTT. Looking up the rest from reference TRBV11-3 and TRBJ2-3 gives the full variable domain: EAGVVQSPRYKIIEKKQPVAFWCNPISGHNTLYWYLQNLGQGPELLIRYENEEAVDDSQLPKDRFSAERLKGVDSTLKIQPAELGDSAVYLCASSPGADTQYFGPGTRLTVL.

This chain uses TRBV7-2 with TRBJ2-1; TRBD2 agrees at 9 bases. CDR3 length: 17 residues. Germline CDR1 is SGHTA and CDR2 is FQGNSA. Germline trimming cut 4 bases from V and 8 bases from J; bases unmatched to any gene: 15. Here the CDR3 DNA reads TGTGCCAGCAGCTCCTCTAAGTTGGGCGGGGGGGCCGATGAGCAGTTCTTC. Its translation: CASSSSKLGGGADEQFF.

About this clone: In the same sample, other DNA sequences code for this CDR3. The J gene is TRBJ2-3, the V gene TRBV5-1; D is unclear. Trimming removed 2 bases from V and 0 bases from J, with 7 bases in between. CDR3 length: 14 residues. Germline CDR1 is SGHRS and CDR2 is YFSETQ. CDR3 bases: TGCGCCAGCAGCTTATTGACAAGCACAGATACGCAGTATTTT. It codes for CASSLLTSTDTQYF.

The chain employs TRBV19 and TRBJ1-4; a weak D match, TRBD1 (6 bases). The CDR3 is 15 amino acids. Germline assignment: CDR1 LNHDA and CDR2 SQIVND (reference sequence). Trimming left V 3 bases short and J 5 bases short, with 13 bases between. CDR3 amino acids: CASSIYRQGNEKLFF. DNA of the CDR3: TGTGCCAGTAGTATTTATCGGCAGGGGAATGAAAAACTGTTTTTT.

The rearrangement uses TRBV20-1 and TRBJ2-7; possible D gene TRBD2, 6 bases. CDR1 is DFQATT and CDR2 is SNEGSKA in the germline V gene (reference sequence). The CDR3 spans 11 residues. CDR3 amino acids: CRASAGHEQYF. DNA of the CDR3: TGCAGGGCCAGCGCGGGGCACGAGCAGTACTTC.

The CDR3 DNA reads TGTGCCAGCAGCGTCGGGACAGGGGAGATCCAAGAGACCCAGTACTTC. It is translated as CASSVGTGEIQETQYF. The chain carries TRBV11-3 and TRBJ2-5; TRBD1 matches 10 bases. Germline CDR1 and CDR2: SGHNT and YENEEA. Trimming took 5 bases from V and 1 from J; bases not matched to a gene: 7. The CDR3 loop spans 16 amino acids.